This TCR beta chain was observed in a study of shared clonotypes between healthy human individuals. On the study more broadly: Each donor contributed plates that comprised three CD4 naive, three CD4 memory, two CD8 naive and one CD8 memory. Findings and caveats of the study: Few donors restricted represented genetic and exposure-history diversity. Several donors held about 5% of naive CD4 clonotypes in common.

A remark on this clone: As yet, its antigen is unknown.

Sequencing used immunoSEQ multiplex PCR; TCRdb keeps in-frame clones, though not all of them. Among fewer than 850,000 clones listed, about 90% were seen once. Trimming shortened V by 1 base and J by 3 bases, and 13 bases separated the two germline ends. CDR1 and CDR2 (germline): WSHSY, SAAADI. The CDR3 extends over 17 amino acids. The chain carries TRBV10-2 and TRBJ2-6; D perhaps matches TRBD2 (5 bases). Sequenced input: memory CD8+ T cells from PBMCs. Specified subset: CD45RO+ cells pooled with CCR7-negative TemRA cells. The sequence came from a man in his late teens or twenties in good health. Some clones in this sample may be carry-over from other donors' samples. The CDR3 loop is CASSEWTGPNGANVLTF. DNA of the CDR3: TGCGCCAGCAGTGAGTGGACTGGCCCCAATGGGGCCAACGTCCTGACTTTC.